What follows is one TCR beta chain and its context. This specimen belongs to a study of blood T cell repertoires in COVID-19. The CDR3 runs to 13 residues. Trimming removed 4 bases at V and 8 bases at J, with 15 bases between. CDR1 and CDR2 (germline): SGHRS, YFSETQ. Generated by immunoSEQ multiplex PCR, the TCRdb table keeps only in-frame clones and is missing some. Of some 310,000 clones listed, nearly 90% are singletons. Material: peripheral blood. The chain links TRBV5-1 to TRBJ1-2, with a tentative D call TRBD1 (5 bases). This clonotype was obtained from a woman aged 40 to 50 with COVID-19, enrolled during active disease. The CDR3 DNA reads TGCGCCAGCAGCACTGGGGGGACCGACGGCTACACCTTC. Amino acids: CASSTGGTDGYTF.